This entry lists 19 T cell receptor beta chains sequenced from one sample in a study of regulatory T cells in long-lasting Graves disease. Time point given: persistent/refractory GD, antithyroid drugs over 5 years with positive TRAb. The TCR library was prepared using RNA isolated from PBMCs. TCR beta libraries were built with iRepertoire HTBI primers and Arm-PCR of CDR3 regions. TCRdb re-analysed the multiplex PCR reads in MiXCR, keeping a single row per CDR3 protein. The table lists 400,000 to 600,000 distinct CDR3 sequences, 20% to 25% of them singletons. The starting material was peripheral blood mononuclear cells (PBMCs), obtained when the disease was refractory, from a patient treated with antithyroid drugs. These TCRs come from a female donor with Graves disease.

This clonotype came up many times. The chain carries TRBV7-9 and TRBJ2-6, with no clear D. CDR1 and CDR2 (germline): SEHNR, FQNEAQ (reference sequence). Trimming removed 1 base at V and 1 base at J, with 5 bases between. The CDR3 runs to 15 residues. As DNA, the CDR3 is TGTGCCAGCAGCTTAGGACGATCTGGGGCCAACGTCCTGACTTTC. It translates to CASSLGRSGANVLTF. The full variable domain, its missing parts supplied by reference TRBV7-9 and TRBJ2-6, is DTGVSQNPRHKITKRGQNVTFRCDPISEHNRLYWYRQTLGQGPEFLTYFQNEAQLEKSRLLSDRFSAERPKGSFSTLEIQRTEQGDSAMYLCASSLGRSGANVLTFGAGSRLTVL.

This clonotype was counted a single time. This chain uses TRBV28 with TRBJ2-6; no firm D call. The V end was cut by 6 bases, the J end by 13 bases, with 16 bases between. Looked up from germline, CDR1 is MDHEN and CDR2 is SYDVKM. The CDR3 is 13 amino acids. CDR3 in DNA: TGTGCCAGCAGCCCTGGACGGCTAGGGGTCCTGACTTTC. Translating gives CASSPGRLGVLTF.

The chain has TRBV18 and TRBJ1-1; 7 nucleotides line up with TRBD1. This CDR3 has 16 residues. V was pared by 4 bases and J by 1 base, with 9 bases of the junction left unmatched. Germline CDR1 is KGHSH and CDR2 is LQKENI. The CDR3 loop reads CASSRDRAGGNTEAFF. The CDR3 coding sequence is TGTGCCAGCTCACGCGACAGGGCAGGAGGGAACACTGAAGCTTTCTTT.

This clonotype was observed many times. This rearrangement joins TRBV5-1 to TRBJ1-2; 7 bases map to TRBD1. V lost 1 base and J lost 5; bases outside the gene matches: 5. Germline lookup yields CDR1 SGHRS and CDR2 YFSETQ. This CDR3 has 14 residues. In nucleotides, the CDR3 is TGCGCCAGCAGCTTGACAGGGGATATATATGGCTACACCTTC. Translation gives CASSLTGDIYGYTF.

The chain links TRBV6-2 or TRBV6-3 to TRBJ1-5, with 9 positions matching TRBD1. The trim removed 2 bases at V and 9 bases at J, leaving 8 bases unmatched. The CDR3 spans 15 residues. Germline lookup yields CDR1 MNHEY and CDR2 SVGEGT. This CDR3 reads CASSYPDRGRPPQHF. CDR3 coding DNA: TGTGCCAGCAGTTACCCCGACAGGGGGAGGCCGCCCCAGCATTTT.

J is TRBJ1-2 and V is TRBV14; D might be TRBD1 (6 bases). V was pared by 4 bases and J by 2 bases, with 17 bases between. Per the germline V gene, CDR1 is SGHDN and CDR2 is FVKESK. CDR3 length: 16 amino acids. DNA for the CDR3: TGTGCCAGCAGCCCGTCCCGTCCTCAGGGGAACTATGGCTACACCTTC. This sequence encodes CASSPSRPQGNYGYTF.

V gene TRBV3-1 combines with J gene TRBJ1-5; perhaps TRBD1 as D (6 bases). This CDR3 spans 14 amino acids. V shed 1 base and J shed 6 bases, with 10 bases lying between them. The V gene's germline CDR1 is LGHDT and CDR2 YNNKEL (reference sequence). Here the CDR3 reads CASSQAGGTQPQHF. Here the CDR3 DNA reads TGTGCCAGCAGCCAAGCTGGGGGCACTCAGCCCCAGCATTTT.

The chain carries TRBV7-9 and TRBJ2-7; D not certain. CDR3 length equals 14 residues. Germline lookup yields CDR1 SEHNR and CDR2 FQNEAQ (reference sequence). Trimming took 1 base from V and 6 from J, leaving 13 bases between them. The CDR3 DNA reads TGTGCCAGCAGCTTAGATCGAGTTGGCGCCGAGCAGTACTTC. Protein sequence: CASSLDRVGAEQYF.

This clonotype was recorded a few times. This chain links TRBV12-3 or TRBV12-4 with TRBJ1-1; D is uncertain. The length of the CDR3 is 12 residues. With 3 bases removed from V and 7 bases from J, the gap between germline ends came to 9 bases. The CDR3 DNA sequence: TGTGCCAGCAGTTTTGTGGGGATTGAAGCTTTCTTT. It codes for CASSFVGIEAFF.

In its sample, this clonotype was seen a few times. The chain combines TRBV20-1 with TRBJ1-2; 9 positions agree with TRBD1. This CDR3 spans 14 amino acids. The V segment lost 6 bases and the J segment 5 bases; nucleotides outside the gene matches: 10. CDR1 is DFQATT and CDR2 is SNEGSKA in the germline V gene (reference sequence). CDR3 in amino acids: CSAKTGQGEYGYTF. For the CDR3, the DNA is TGCAGTGCCAAAACGGGACAGGGAGAATATGGCTACACCTTC.

The rearrangement uses TRBV10-3 and TRBJ1-6; perhaps TRBD1 as D (6 bases). V lost 3 bases and J lost 9, with 18 bases in between. The CDR3 length is 16 residues. Germline lookup yields CDR1 ENHRY and CDR2 SYGVKD. The CDR3 bases are TGTGCCATCAGTGACCCTAGGGGGGGGAACGGTTCACCCCTCCACTTT. This translates into CAISDPRGGNGSPLHF.

The rearrangement joins TRBV3-1 to TRBJ1-1, with D possibly TRBD1 on 6 matching bases. Germline CDR1 LGHDT, CDR2 YNNKEL (reference sequence). There are 15 residues in the CDR3. V shed 0 bases and J shed 7 bases, with 15 bases lying between them. The CDR3 DNA reads TGTGCCAGCAGCCAAGAAAGAAAGGACAGAGGTGAAGCTTTCTTT. Its protein product is CASSQERKDRGEAFF.

This clonotype was detected many times. The V gene is TRBV28, the J gene TRBJ1-2; 7 bases line up with TRBD1. The CDR3 spans 13 residues. The junction had 7 bases not matched to a gene; V was cut back by 7 bases and J by 5 bases. Germline assignment: CDR1 MDHEN and CDR2 SYDVKM. The CDR3 spells CASKQTGRYGYTF. CDR3 sequence (DNA): TGTGCCAGCAAACAGACAGGGAGGTATGGCTACACCTTC.

This clonotype was detected only a few times. The chain recombines TRBV7-8 with TRBJ1-3; D perhaps matches TRBD1 (6 bases). This CDR3 has 16 residues. Germline lookup yields CDR1 SGHVS and CDR2 FQNEAQ. Trimming removed 5 bases at V and 0 bases at J, with 14 bases between. The CDR3 loop is CASSPRQVRSGNTIYF. CDR3 DNA: TGTGCCAGCAGCCCAAGACAGGTTCGCTCTGGAAACACCATATATTTT.

Ten or more counts support this clonotype. The chain joins TRBV12-5 to TRBJ1-1; 8 bases match TRBD1. The CDR3 has 13 amino acids. Trimming cost V 2 bases and J 7 bases; bases outside gene matches: 3. Germline V gene lookup returns CDR1 LGHNT and CDR2 FRNRAP. Here the CDR3 DNA reads TGTGCTAGTGGTTTGACAGGGGGGGTTGAAGCTTTCTTT. This codes for CASGLTGGVEAFF.

Remarks on this clonotype: Since a much larger clone is just one base distant, this may be a read error. V is TRBV2 and J is TRBJ2-7, with D perhaps matching TRBD1 or TRBD2 (5 bases each). The germline CDR1 and CDR2 sequences are SNHLY and FYNNEI. The CDR3 is made up of 14 amino acids. V lost 6 bases and J lost 2, with 14 bases in between. Here the CDR3 reads CASRPGPTAYEQYF. CDR3 bases: TGTGCCAGCAGACCGGGGCCGACGGCCTACGAGCAGTACTTC.

This clonotype was picked up a small number of times. Germline and junction disagree at one end, which may indicate a read error. The V and J genes are TRBV12-3 or TRBV12-4 and TRBJ2-5; TRBD2 agrees at 7 bases. The CDR3 is made up of 16 amino acids. CDR3 in DNA: TGTGTCAGCAGTTTCTGGGGCGGGAGTCATCAAGAGACCCAGTACTTC. Amino acid sequence: CVSSFWGGSHQETQYF.

This clonotype occurred many times. The V gene is TRBV7-9, the J gene TRBJ2-2; D is possibly TRBD2 (5 bases). V was cut by 0 bases and J by 1 base, with 6 bases left in between. The CDR3 totals 15 residues. Germline V gene data show CDR1 as SEHNR and CDR2 as FQNEAQ (reference sequence). The DNA for the CDR3 is TGTGCCAGCAGCTTAGCGGGGAGGAACACCGGGGAGCTGTTTTTT. Protein sequence: CASSLAGRNTGELFF.

This clonotype showed up many times. The chain combines TRBV7-2 with TRBJ2-5; 8 bases align to TRBD1. Germline V CDR1 and CDR2: SGHTA, FQGNSA. The CDR3 has 18 residues. V was clipped by 2 bases and J by 4 bases; unmatched bases: 15. This CDR3 is CASSLMALGQGQRETQYF. The DNA of the CDR3 is TGTGCCAGCAGCTTAATGGCCCTCGGACAGGGTCAACGAGAGACCCAGTACTTC.